Following are 24 T cell receptor beta chains from one sample sequenced in a study of shared T cell receptors in the human thymus. Clones were sequenced by immunoSEQ multiplex PCR, and TCRdb holds only the in-frame ones, with some missing. The data hold 600,000 to 900,000 clones, with 80% to 90% observed a single time. The sample was also reused in another study, on human thymus T cells.

The sequenced material came from thymocytes. All receptors come from a girl less than two years old with a congenital heart defect.

The chain carries TRBV6-1 and TRBJ1-5; D gene ambiguous. The CDR3 consists of 14 residues. Trimming removed 0 bases from V and 10 bases from J, with 13 bases in between. CDR1 and CDR2 (germline): MNHNS, SASEGT. This chain's CDR3 is CASSEAVVGEPQHF. Written as DNA, the CDR3 is TGTGCCAGCAGTGAAGCGGTGGTCGGGGAACCCCAGCATTTT.

In the case of this clone: Different DNA sequences within this sample yield the same CDR3. The V call is TRBV6-6, the J call TRBJ2-5; D is ambiguous. This CDR3 contains 12 residues. V was clipped by 0 bases and J by 5 bases, with 4 bases between them. The V gene's germline CDR1 is MNHNY and CDR2 SVGAGI (reference sequence). The CDR3: CASSYSRETQYF. The CDR3 nucleotides read TGTGCCAGCAGTTACTCGAGGGAGACCCAGTACTTC.

Only a few counts were recorded for this clone. The J gene is TRBJ2-7, the V gene TRBV6-1, with a weak D call TRBD2 (5 bases). The CDR3 covers 20 residues. The V gene lost 0 bases and the J gene lost 3 bases, with 27 bases spanning the gap. Germline V gene data show CDR1 as MNHNS and CDR2 as SASEGT. The CDR3 DNA reads TGTGCCAGCAGTGAAGCGCGGTCCCCCCGACCGGACTTGCTATACTACGAGCAGTACTTC. It codes for CASSEARSPRPDLLYYEQYF.

The gene calls are TRBV9 and TRBJ2-7; D gene ambiguous. This CDR3 has 16 residues. CDR1 is SGDLS and CDR2 is YYNGEE in the germline V gene. V dropped 3 bases and J dropped 0 bases, with 16 bases sitting between them. The CDR3 region is CASSASVSGSSYEQYF. The CDR3 DNA is TGTGCCAGCAGCGCCTCCGTAAGTGGTAGCTCCTACGAGCAGTACTTC.

The chain couples TRBV5-6 to TRBJ1-1; 7 nucleotides agree with TRBD1. Losses at the gene ends were 0 bases for V and 3 bases for J; bases not matched to a gene: 11. CDR3 length equals 17 residues. Germline CDR1 is SGHDT and CDR2 is YYEEEE. CDR3 residues: CASSLAKTGAGYTEAFF. The CDR3 nucleotides read TGTGCCAGCAGCTTGGCCAAAACAGGGGCGGGTTACACTGAAGCTTTCTTT.

The rearrangement uses TRBV2 and TRBJ2-1; D possibly corresponds to TRBD2 (6 bases). V lost 8 bases, J lost 7 bases, and 21 bases lay in between. Germline V gene lookup returns CDR1 SNHLY and CDR2 FYNNEI. CDR3 length equals 15 residues. The CDR3 loop reads CASGRGLLWQNEQFF. The CDR3 nucleotides read TGTGCCAGCGGACGGGGACTCCTATGGCAGAATGAGCAGTTCTTC.

The chain is built from TRBV6-1 and TRBJ1-5; D may be TRBD1 (5 bases). Germline CDR1 reads MNHNS; CDR2 reads SASEGT. CDR3 length equals 18 residues. V was trimmed by 2 bases and J by 1 base, leaving 18 bases between them. The CDR3 is CASSETTGPGFSNQPQHF. The CDR3 DNA is TGTGCCAGCAGTGAAACAACAGGTCCCGGATTCAGCAATCAGCCCCAGCATTTT.

This chain joins TRBV28 and TRBJ1-5; no clear D. The CDR3 spans 17 residues. V shed 3 bases and J shed 2 bases, with 17 bases lying between them. From germline, CDR1 is MDHEN and CDR2 SYDVKM. CDR3 in amino acids: CASSFPDGEKGNQPQHF. CDR3 DNA: TGTGCCAGCAGTTTCCCTGATGGGGAGAAGGGCAATCAGCCCCAGCATTTT.

The chain recombines TRBV9 with TRBJ2-3; TRBD2 is a possible D gene (5 bases). This CDR3 region has 16 residues. Deletions cut 2 bases from V and 0 bases from J, with 13 bases between. CDR1 and CDR2 (germline): SGDLS, YYNGEE. CDR3 in amino acids: CASSVNGRLSTDTQYF. CDR3 bases: TGTGCCAGCAGCGTTAACGGGCGACTAAGCACAGATACGCAGTATTTT.

The chain recombines TRBV19 with TRBJ2-3; D is unclear. The CDR3 has 16 residues. V lost 4 bases to trimming and J lost 2 bases, with 16 bases between them. CDR1 is LNHDA, CDR2 SQIVND, per germline (reference sequence). CDR3 loop: CASSTPRRGLTDTQYF. CDR3 nucleotide sequence: TGTGCCAGTAGTACCCCTCGCCGAGGCCTCACAGATACGCAGTATTTT.

A note on this clone: Sequence at one end of the junction differs from germline and may be a read error. V is TRBV5-6 and J is TRBJ2-7; 10 bases map to TRBD1. The CDR3 has 15 residues. CDR1 and CDR2 from the germline V gene are SGHDT and YYEEEE. CDR3: CASIYQRDRGYGQYF. CDR3 nucleotides: TGTGCCAGCATATATCAAAGGGACAGGGGCTACGGGCAGTACTTC.

The rearrangement links TRBV6-5 to TRBJ2-7; D is possibly TRBD2 (6 bases). The germline CDR1 and CDR2 sequences are MNHEY and SVGAGI. Trimming stripped 6 bases from V and 3 bases from J, with 18 bases between. The CDR3 is 15 amino acids. The CDR3 DNA reads as TGTGCCAGCAGCCGCAGACTAGGATACCTCTACGAGCAGTACTTC. Translated, it gives CASSRRLGYLYEQYF.

The genes are TRBV5-5 and TRBJ2-2; 14 nucleotides align to TRBD2. Germline V lookup: CDR1 SGHKS, CDR2 YYEKEE (reference sequence). The CDR3 runs 19 residues. The ends lost 3 bases at V and 1 base at J; junction bases unmatched: 8. This chain's CDR3 is CASSCSWTSGGLNTGELFF. The CDR3 nucleotides read TGTGCCAGCAGCTGTTCGTGGACTAGCGGGGGGCTGAACACCGGGGAGCTGTTTTTT.

The rearrangement joins TRBV5-6 to TRBJ1-6; no definite D call. This CDR3 is 16 amino acids long. V was pared by 2 bases and J by 0 bases, with 9 bases between. Germline V lookup: CDR1 SGHDT, CDR2 YYEEEE. CDR3 region: CASSLYSSSYNSPLHF. The DNA of the CDR3 is TGTGCCAGCAGCTTATACAGCAGCTCCTATAATTCACCCCTCCACTTT.

Comment on this clone: The same CDR3 is also encoded by other DNA sequences in this sample. This rearrangement joins TRBV6-1 to TRBJ1-5; 8 bases are a match to TRBD1. Germline values: CDR1 MNHNS, CDR2 SASEGT. The junction had 11 bases not matched to a gene; V was cut back by 8 bases and J by 11 bases. The CDR3 extends over 13 amino acids. Written as DNA, the CDR3 is TGTGCCAGCCTCGGACGGGACAGGAGAGCCCAGCATTTT. It specifies CASLGRDRRAQHF.

The chain employs TRBV7-8 and TRBJ1-4; possible D gene TRBD1, 5 bases. Germline CDR1 and CDR2: SGHVS and FQNEAQ. The CDR3 loop spans 13 amino acids. The V gene lost 2 bases and the J gene lost 8 bases, with 9 bases spanning the gap. CDR3 residues: CASSLRSGEKLFF. As DNA, the CDR3 is TGTGCCAGCAGCTTAAGGTCAGGGGAAAAACTGTTTTTT.

The rearrangement uses TRBV2 and TRBJ1-3; TRBD1 matches 10 bases. Germline V CDR1 and CDR2: SNHLY, FYNNEI. J gave up 0 bases and V 4 bases, and 12 bases lay outside the gene matches. This CDR3 comprises 19 residues. CDR3 sequence reads: CASSGRDRGDDSSGNTIYF. The CDR3 nucleotides are TGTGCCAGCAGTGGAAGGGACAGGGGAGACGATTCCTCTGGAAACACCATATATTTT.

V and J are TRBV5-1 and TRBJ2-7, with 8 bases aligning to TRBD1. Germline CDR1 SGHRS, CDR2 YFSETQ. The CDR3 extends over 20 amino acids. V lost 0 bases and J lost 3; bases outside the gene matches: 20. CDR3: CASSLEQHGQTGQASYEQYF. Here the CDR3 DNA reads TGCGCCAGCAGCTTGGAACAACACGGCCAGACGGGACAGGCAAGCTACGAGCAGTACTTC.

The chain combines TRBV5-5 with TRBJ1-1, with D perhaps matching TRBD1 (6 bases). The V end was cut by 4 bases, the J end by 1 base, with 17 bases between. The CDR3 has 16 amino acids. The germline CDR1 and CDR2 sequences are SGHKS and YYEKEE (reference sequence). The CDR3 sequence: CASSQGKGTTNTEAFF. Here the CDR3 DNA reads TGTGCCAGCAGCCAAGGGAAAGGGACAACGAACACTGAAGCTTTCTTT.

V is TRBV4-1 and J is TRBJ1-6, with TRBD1 matching 8 bases. V gave up 5 bases and J gave up 5 bases; unmatched junction bases: 5. The CDR3 extends over 15 amino acids. Per germline, CDR1 MGHRA and CDR2 YSYEKL. The CDR3 nucleotides read TGCGCCAGCAGCGGACAGGGACCGCATAATTCACCCCTCCACTTT. Protein: CASSGQGPHNSPLHF.

The rearrangement uses TRBV5-1 and TRBJ2-3; 7 bases fit TRBD2. CDR1 is SGHRS and CDR2 is YFSETQ in the germline V gene. Trimming removed 7 bases from V and 1 base from J; junction bases left unmatched: 9. The CDR3 length is 15 residues. CDR3 sequence (DNA): TGCGCCAGCTCGGATGGGGGGGGACGCACAGATACGCAGTATTTT. This sequence encodes CASSDGGGRTDTQYF.

CDR3: CASSLNWGGYGYTF. The CDR3, as DNA: TGTGCCAGCAGCTTGAATTGGGGGGGCTATGGCTACACCTTC. V and J are TRBV5-6 and TRBJ1-2; a weak D match, TRBD1 (5 bases). Germline CDR1 SGHDT, CDR2 YYEEEE. The CDR3 runs 14 residues. Trimming cost V 1 base and J 4 bases, with 11 bases left between them.

The chain uses TRBV7-3 and TRBJ1-1, with no clear D. CDR3 length equals 16 residues. V was pared by 4 bases and J by 0 bases, with 15 bases between. Germline lookup yields CDR1 SGHTA and CDR2 FQGTGA. CDR3 protein: CASSSPSRRMNTEAFF. As DNA, the CDR3 is TGTGCCAGCAGCTCTCCATCGAGGAGGATGAACACTGAAGCTTTCTTT.

The chain is built from TRBV4-1 and TRBJ1-5; 8 bases line up with TRBD1. Germline loops: CDR1 MGHRA, CDR2 YSYEKL. With 0 bases clipped from V and 7 bases from J, the junction kept 8 bases outside the gene matches. The CDR3 runs 16 residues. CDR3 loop: CASSQDWTGRSQPQHF. The DNA of the CDR3 is TGCGCCAGCAGCCAAGATTGGACAGGGAGAAGCCAGCCCCAGCATTTT.